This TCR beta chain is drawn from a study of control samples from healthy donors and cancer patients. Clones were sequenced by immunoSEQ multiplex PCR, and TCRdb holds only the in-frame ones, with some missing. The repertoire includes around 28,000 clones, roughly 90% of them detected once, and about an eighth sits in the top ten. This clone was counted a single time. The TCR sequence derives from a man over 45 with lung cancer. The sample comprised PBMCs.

CDR3 amino acids: CASSMSRDSGYTF. The CDR3 DNA reads TGTGCCAGTAGTATGTCGAGGGATTCTGGCTACACCTTC. The chain uses TRBV19 and TRBJ1-2; D gene unclear. CDR3 length: 13 residues. Trimming removed 3 bases from V and 7 bases from J, with 12 bases in between. Germline lookup yields CDR1 LNHDA and CDR2 SQIVND (reference sequence). Full variable domain (rest looked up from reference TRBV19 and TRBJ1-2): DGGITQSPKYLFRKEGQNVTLSCEQNLNHDAMYWYRQDPGQGLRLIYYSQIVNDFQKGDIAEGYSVSREKKESFPLTVTSAQKNPTAFYLCASSMSRDSGYTFGSGTRLTVV.